Listed here is a single T cell receptor (beta chain). Its antigen is not known. TCRdb re-analysed the 5' RACE reads in MiXCR, keeping a single row per CDR3 protein. The data hold around 890,000 distinct CDR3 sequences, with approximately 10% observed a single time. The entry originates in a study of CD8 T cells in ankylosing spondylitis. Findings and limits, study-wide: A motif in TCR beta, a set of fewer than ten highly homologous variants, appeared characteristic of ankylosing spondylitis blood. Earlier literature documents some of the motif variants in reactive arthritis synovial fluid and blood.

Trimming pared 4 bases from V and 4 bases from J, leaving 16 bases between. Germline V gene sequence: CDR1 SEHNR, CDR2 FQNEAQ (reference sequence). The CDR3 consists of 15 residues. Sequencing was done on a sample of blood, either unsorted or a sorted T cell fraction (not recorded which). The chain couples TRBV7-9 to TRBJ1-1; D possibly corresponds to TRBD1 (5 bases). The receptor was derived from a male donor with ankylosing spondylitis. The CDR3 coding sequence is TGTGCCAGCAGCTCCCCGAGCGGGGGGACCACTGAAGCTTTCTTT. This codes for CASSSPSGGTTEAFF.